These 26 T cell receptor beta chains were all obtained from the same sample, sequenced in a study of blood T cell repertoires in COVID-19. Using immunoSEQ multiplex PCR, the repertoire was profiled, and TCRdb retains in-frame clones only, with some absent. The repertoire consists of approximately 300,000 clones, with 88% occurring once and the leading ten covering around 4%. Sequencing was done on a sample of peripheral blood. The receptors stem from a woman aged 50 to 65 with active or convalescent COVID-19.

The chain carries TRBV12-3 or TRBV12-4 and TRBJ2-5; 7 nucleotides agree with TRBD1. The CDR3 sequence is 12 residues long. The V and J ends lost 6 bases and 5 bases, in that order; junction bases with no gene match: 3. The CDR3 sequence is CASSLTGETQYF. The CDR3 bases are TGTGCCAGCAGCCTGACAGGGGAGACCCAGTACTTC.

The chain couples TRBV28 to TRBJ1-2; 10 bases align to TRBD1. The CDR3 is 15 amino acids. The V segment lost 3 bases and the J segment 6 bases; nucleotides outside the gene matches: 7. CDR1 is MDHEN, CDR2 SYDVKM, per germline. CDR3 residues: CASSFRDRGRNGYTF. In DNA, the CDR3 is TGTGCCAGCAGTTTCCGGGACAGGGGAAGGAATGGCTACACCTTC.

The chain combines TRBV2 with TRBJ1-1; a possible D gene is TRBD1 (6 bases). There are 14 residues in the CDR3. Trimming took off 2 bases at V and 1 base at J, with 8 bases between the two ends. Germline V CDR1 and CDR2: SNHLY, FYNNEI. The CDR3 coding sequence is TGTGCCAGCAGTGAATGGGGACAGAACACTGAAGCTTTCTTT. It translates to CASSEWGQNTEAFF.

This chain's CDR3 is CSARAEEMAFF. The CDR3, as DNA: TGCAGTGCTAGAGCGGAGGAGATGGCTTTCTTT. The chain employs TRBV20-1 and TRBJ1-1; no definite D call. CDR1 DFQATT and CDR2 SNEGSKA come from the germline V gene (reference sequence). The V end was cut by 1 base, the J end by 11 bases, with 11 bases between. CDR3 length equals 11 residues.

V and J are TRBV4-1 and TRBJ1-6, with TRBD1 matching over 12 bases. This CDR3 region has 18 residues. V was pared by 2 bases and J by 6 bases, with 8 bases of the junction left unmatched. Germline V gene sequence: CDR1 MGHRA, CDR2 YSYEKL. CDR3: CASSQFPGTGGGNSPLHF. CDR3 sequence (DNA): TGCGCCAGCAGCCAATTCCCCGGGACAGGGGGCGGTAATTCACCCCTCCACTTT.

The rearrangement uses TRBV5-1 and TRBJ2-1; 7 bases match TRBD1. Germline CDR1 is SGHRS and CDR2 is YFSETQ. With V trimmed by 0 bases and J by 4 bases, 16 bases remained unmatched. The CDR3 has 19 residues. The CDR3 loop reads CASSLGWFTGDGAYNEQFF. CDR3 DNA: TGCGCCAGCAGCTTGGGCTGGTTCACAGGGGACGGGGCTTACAATGAGCAGTTCTTC.

The chain employs TRBV6-6 and TRBJ2-7; 9 nucleotides align to TRBD2. The CDR3 has 15 residues. Germline V lookup: CDR1 MNHNY, CDR2 SVGAGI (reference sequence). J was trimmed by 3 bases and V by 2 bases; bases with no gene match: 5. This CDR3 is CASSYRSSGGYEQYF. The DNA for the CDR3 is TGTGCCAGCAGTTACCGGAGTAGCGGGGGCTACGAGCAGTACTTC.

This chain connects TRBV18 to TRBJ1-4; D is ambiguous. This CDR3 comprises 13 residues. Per germline, CDR1 KGHSH and CDR2 LQKENI. V was shortened by 4 bases and J by 8 bases, with 11 bases between the two germline ends. The CDR3: CASSRERGEKLFF. In nucleotides, the CDR3 is TGTGCCAGCTCACGTGAAAGAGGAGAAAAACTGTTTTTT.

The chain has TRBV29-1 and TRBJ1-1, with D uncertain. The CDR3 runs 14 residues. Trimming shortened V by 4 bases and J by 1 base, and 13 bases separated the two germline ends. The V gene's germline CDR1 is SQVTM and CDR2 ANQGSEA. This CDR3 reads CSVGGSRSNTEAFF. CDR3 nucleotides: TGCAGCGTTGGAGGCAGTCGGTCGAACACTGAAGCTTTCTTT.

This clone was observed a single time. The J gene is TRBJ2-7, the V gene TRBV27; 7 nucleotides line up with TRBD1. This CDR3 spans 15 amino acids. Germline lookup yields CDR1 MNHEY and CDR2 SMNVEV (reference sequence). V lost 3 bases and J lost 2; bases outside the gene matches: 7. The DNA of the CDR3 is TGTGCCAGCAGTTTGACCGAGGACAGGACCTACGAGCAGTACTTC. Translated: CASSLTEDRTYEQYF.

The V gene is TRBV7-9, the J gene TRBJ2-2; 7 nucleotides align to TRBD2. This CDR3 has 17 amino acids. Germline loops: CDR1 SEHNR, CDR2 FQNEAQ (reference sequence). V lost 5 bases, J lost 6 bases, and 15 bases stayed unmatched. CDR3 DNA: TGTGCCAGCAGCCTACTTGTCAACTCTCGGGAGGCCGGGGAGCTGTTTTTT. Its protein is CASSLLVNSREAGELFF.

The genes are TRBV21-1 and TRBJ1-5; the D call of TRBD1 is as the table states it, not checked on the DNA. TRBV21-1 is a pseudogene segment. The CDR3 is made up of 12 amino acids. CDR3 sequence (DNA): TGTGCGGACATTTATTTCAATCAGCCCCAGCATTTT. Its protein is CADIYFNQPQHF.

This clone appeared a few times. This chain joins TRBV5-4 and TRBJ1-4; no clear D gene. The V end lost 2 bases, the J end lost 7 bases, and 21 bases lay between the germline ends. The CDR3 consists of 17 residues. CDR1 and CDR2 (germline): SGHNT, YYREEE (reference sequence). CDR3 amino acids: CASSFTGISTGGEKLFF. In nucleotides, the CDR3 is TGTGCCAGCAGCTTCACCGGGATCAGTACGGGCGGTGAAAAACTGTTTTTT.

V and J are TRBV6-5 and TRBJ2-7; TRBD2 is a possible D gene (5 bases). V lost 6 bases and J 0 bases, leaving 9 bases between the germline ends. CDR3 size: 13 residues. Germline values: CDR1 MNHEY, CDR2 SVGAGI. The CDR3 nucleotides read TGTGCCAGCAGGCGGGCTAGCTCCTACGAGCAGTACTTC. Translated: CASRRASSYEQYF.

V gene TRBV12-5 combines with J gene TRBJ1-2, with TRBD1 identical over 9 bases. Germline CDR1 and CDR2: LGHNT and FRNRAP. V dropped 1 base and J dropped 3; count of bases not matched to a gene: 6. The CDR3 spans 16 residues. CDR3 in amino acids: CASGLAGTGYDYGYTF. CDR3 sequence (DNA): TGTGCTAGTGGTTTGGCCGGGACAGGGTATGACTATGGCTACACCTTC.

This clone appeared a single time. The gene calls are TRBV7-3 and TRBJ1-2; maybe TRBD1 (6 bases). Germline V CDR1 and CDR2: SGHTA, FQGTGA. The ends were cut back, 4 bases at V and 8 bases at J, with 17 bases in the middle. This CDR3 comprises 14 residues. CDR3 DNA: TGTGCCAGCAGCTCCGCCCGCCAGGGGAAGGGCTACACCTTC. This encodes CASSSARQGKGYTF.

The rearrangement joins TRBV3-1 (or the pseudogene TRBV3-2) to TRBJ1-2; 7 bases are shared with TRBD1. The V segment lost 5 bases and the J segment 2 bases; nucleotides outside the gene matches: 2. The CDR3 has 13 amino acids. Germline CDR1 LGHDT, CDR2 YNNKEL (reference sequence). CDR3 nucleotides: TGTGCCAGCAGCTGGGGACAGAACTATGGCTACACCTTC. This gives the protein CASSWGQNYGYTF.

This clone was seen a single time. The V gene is TRBV6-5, the J gene TRBJ1-4; 7 nucleotides line up with TRBD1. V trimming: 2 bases; J trimming: 3 bases; junction bases outside the gene matches: 6. From germline, CDR1 is MNHEY and CDR2 SVGAGI. This CDR3 is 16 amino acids long. CDR3 nucleotide sequence: TGTGCCAGCAGTTACCGCTACAGGGGAGCTAATGAAAAACTGTTTTTT. This encodes CASSYRYRGANEKLFF.

The rearrangement links TRBV27 to TRBJ1-6; D possibly corresponds to TRBD1 (5 bases). The CDR3 totals 17 residues. The germline V and J ends were trimmed by 3 bases and 5 bases, with 17 bases remaining between them. CDR1 is MNHEY, CDR2 SMNVEV, per germline (reference sequence). The CDR3 here is CASSFLFGGEDNSPLHF. For the CDR3, the DNA is TGTGCCAGCAGTTTTTTATTCGGGGGGGAGGATAATTCACCCCTCCACTTT.

V is TRBV7-2 and J is TRBJ1-6; 9 positions match TRBD1. This CDR3 is 16 amino acids long. Trimming removed 3 bases from V and 9 bases from J; junction bases left unmatched: 9. Germline CDR1 reads SGHTA; CDR2 reads FQGNSA. CDR3 coding DNA: TGTGCCAGCAGCTTCCTGACAGGGGGATTGGGTTCACCCCTCCACTTT. This gives the protein CASSFLTGGLGSPLHF.

The V gene is TRBV5-1, the J gene TRBJ2-1; D perhaps matches TRBD2 (5 bases). The ends were cut back, 0 bases at V and 5 bases at J, with 9 bases in the middle. This CDR3 contains 14 residues. The germline V gene encodes CDR1 SGHRS and CDR2 YFSETQ. The DNA of the CDR3 is TGCGCCAGCAGCTTGGATCGGGGAAACAATGAGCAGTTCTTC. Its translation: CASSLDRGNNEQFF.

The chain combines TRBV9 with TRBJ1-2; no definite D call. Trimming removed 0 bases at V and 1 base at J, with 13 bases between. The CDR3 sequence is 16 residues long. From germline, CDR1 is SGDLS and CDR2 YYNGEE. The CDR3 reads CASSVDPGAVNYGYTF. The CDR3 DNA reads TGTGCCAGCAGCGTAGACCCCGGAGCTGTTAACTATGGCTACACCTTC.

The chain employs TRBV2 and TRBJ2-1; TRBD2 matches 8 bases. The V gene end was trimmed by 3 bases and the J gene end by 8 bases; junction bases not matched to a gene: 0. Per germline, CDR1 SNHLY and CDR2 FYNNEI. The CDR3 totals 12 residues. This chain's CDR3 is CASSETSDEQFF. CDR3 sequence (DNA): TGTGCCAGCAGTGAGACTAGCGATGAGCAGTTCTTC. Variable domain in full (rest from reference TRBV2 and TRBJ2-1): EPEVTQTPSHQVTQMGQEVILRCVPISNHLYFYWYRQILGQKVEFLVSFYNNEISEKSEIFDDQFSVERPDGSNFTLKIRSTKLEDSAMYFCASSETSDEQFFGPGTRLTVL.

A single count supports this clone. This sequence joins TRBV15 and TRBJ2-7; 7 nucleotides match TRBD2. Per the germline V gene, CDR1 is LNHNV and CDR2 is YYDKDF (reference sequence). The trim removed 8 bases at V and 0 bases at J, leaving 4 bases unmatched. This CDR3 comprises 13 residues. The CDR3 here is CATAWEGSYEQYF. The DNA of the CDR3 is TGTGCCACCGCCTGGGAGGGCTCCTACGAGCAGTACTTC.

The chain has TRBV9 and TRBJ2-7; TRBD2 is a possible D gene (6 bases). This CDR3 has 15 amino acids. From germline, CDR1 is SGDLS and CDR2 YYNGEE. V was trimmed by 0 bases and J by 3 bases, leaving 13 bases between them. Here the CDR3 reads CASSVDIADHYEQYF. CDR3 bases: TGTGCCAGCAGCGTAGACATAGCGGACCACTACGAGCAGTACTTC.

The chain employs TRBV4-2 and TRBJ1-5, with D hard to call. The CDR3 consists of 17 residues. Germline CDR1 reads LGHNA; CDR2 reads YNFKEQ. The V gene lost 0 bases and the J gene lost 4 bases, with 16 bases spanning the gap. CDR3 in amino acids: CASSQDRAGIGNQPQHF. CDR3 sequence (DNA): TGTGCCAGCAGCCAAGATCGCGCGGGGATTGGGAATCAGCCCCAGCATTTT.